The following is a T cell receptor (beta chain) sequence with its context. Its target is unknown. TCRdb's copy holds only in-frame clones and misses some; the assay was immunoSEQ multiplex PCR. The sample lists some 100,000 clones; approximately 92% were seen once. These data belong to a study of PD-1 blockade in classical Hodgkin lymphoma. Overall study context: The study gave patients nivolumab 3 mg/kg intravenously every 2 weeks. The study's findings and limits: Exclusion removed patients who began nivolumab under 1 year after ASCT. Reports indicated that newly diagnosed patients had lower baseline TCR diversity than healthy donors did.

Trimming cost V 6 bases and J 0 bases, with 12 bases left between them. Per the germline V gene, CDR1 is LNHNV and CDR2 is YYDKDF (reference sequence). The CDR3 contains 15 residues. Every patient was affected by relapse after autologous stem cell transplantation, while exposure to brentuximab vedotin was not uniform. The genes are TRBV15 and TRBJ1-3; weak D call: TRBD1 (5 bases). This specimen consisted of peripheral blood mononuclear cells (PBMCs), obtained at baseline. The receptor was derived from a human donor with classical Hodgkin lymphoma. Here the CDR3 reads CATRERGSSGNTIYF. The CDR3 DNA reads TGTGCCACCAGGGAACGGGGCAGCTCTGGAAACACCATATATTTT.